The present T cell receptor (beta chain) was sequenced within a study of blood T cell repertoires in COVID-19. Produced via immunoSEQ multiplex PCR; TCRdb's table is partial and in-frame only. This sample has around 40,000 clones; 89% occur once, and the top ten carry 20% to 25%. Per the germline V gene, CDR1 is SGDLS and CDR2 is YYNGEE. J was trimmed by 0 bases and V by 4 bases; bases with no gene match: 12. The CDR3 sequence is 18 residues long. The chain links TRBV9 to TRBJ2-7, with 11 bases that match TRBD2. Sequencing was performed on peripheral blood. The receptor comes from a man aged 45 to 65 with active COVID-19. CDR3 protein: CASSLPPLAGGTSYEQYF. CDR3 DNA: TGTGCCAGCAGCTTACCCCCTCTAGCGGGAGGAACCTCCTACGAGCAGTACTTC.